Following are 8 T cell receptor beta chains from one sample sequenced in a study of immune heterogeneity within non-small cell lung tumors. As template, the study used bulk tumor genomic DNA at approximately 610 ng per sample. Biopsies, several per primary tumor and spaced far apart, were collected during surgery. The patients were newly diagnosed with non-small cell lung cancer, had not been treated, and had curative surgery. In a multiplex PCR, 32 V and 13 J primers amplified TCR beta CDR3. TCRdb re-called the multiplex PCR reads with MiXCR, one entry per CDR3 protein. The repertoire holds about 2,800 distinct CDR3 sequences, with under 15% as singletons. The sequencing sample was made of lung tumor tissue. These receptors were taken from a female donor with non-small cell lung cancer.

Only one count was recorded for this clonotype. The junction does not match germline at one end; this may be a read error. The chain is built from TRBV12-3 or TRBV12-4 and TRBJ2-1, with D possibly matching TRBD2 (6 bases). The CDR3 consists of 12 residues. This CDR3 reads CASSPGGKRWTF. The CDR3 DNA follows: TGTGCCAGCAGCCCTGGGGGGAAGAGGTGGACCTTC.

By proportion, this clonotype is medium-sized. V and J are TRBV27 and TRBJ1-5, with D perhaps matching TRBD1 (6 bases). The V end lost 6 bases, the J end lost 6 bases, and 15 bases lay between the germline ends. The CDR3 runs to 14 residues. The germline gives CDR1 MNHEY, CDR2 SMNVEV (reference sequence). As DNA, the CDR3 is TGTGCCAGCAGCCCCGCAGGGGAGCGTCAGCCCCAGCATTTT. Translated: CASSPAGERQPQHF.

Comments on this clonotype: This may come from a read error, since a much larger clone is one base off. The chain couples TRBV19 to TRBJ1-5; no definite D call. The CDR3 consists of 12 residues. Germline CDR1 and CDR2: LNHDA and SQIVND (reference sequence). This chain's CDR3 is CASSVQLQLQHF. CDR3 nucleotides: TGTGCCAGTAGTGTACAGCTTCAGCTCCAGCATTTT.

This chain joins TRBV9 and TRBJ1-1; D is unclear. The CDR3 contains 13 residues. Germline V CDR1 and CDR2: SGDLS, YYNGEE. V was trimmed by 0 bases and J by 1 base, leaving 4 bases between them. CDR3 nucleotides: TGTGCCAGCAGCGTAGACGGGAACACTGAAGCTTTCTTT. Its translation: CASSVDGNTEAFF.

V is TRBV11-1 and J is TRBJ1-2; D is possibly TRBD1 (6 bases). V lost 3 bases, J lost 6 bases, and 11 bases lay in between. CDR3 length: 13 amino acids. Germline CDR1 and CDR2: SGHAT and FQDESV (reference sequence). The CDR3 region has the DNA TGTGCCAGCAGCTTTAACAGGGTGGATGGCTACACCTTC. Protein: CASSFNRVDGYTF. Together with reference TRBV11-1 and TRBJ1-2, the CDR3 gives the full variable domain: EAEVAQSPRYKITEKSQAVAFWCDPISGHATLYWYRQILGQGPELLVQFQDESVVDDSQLPKDRFSAERLKGVDSTLKIQPAELGDSAMYLCASSFNRVDGYTFGSGTRLTVV.

This clonotype is categorized as medium-sized. V is TRBV19 and J is TRBJ2-5; 7 bases align to TRBD1. Germline CDR1 and CDR2: LNHDA and SQIVND (reference sequence). The CDR3 runs 15 residues. The junction had 9 bases not matched to a gene; V was cut back by 4 bases and J by 4 bases. The CDR3 DNA follows: TGTGCCAGTAGTAGCTCTTCGACAGGGCCAGAGACCCAGTACTTC. Residues: CASSSSSTGPETQYF.

This clonotype was observed many times. The chain uses TRBV20-1 and TRBJ2-5, with 9 nucleotides matching TRBD2. This CDR3 is 13 amino acids long. With 2 bases clipped from V and 5 bases from J, the junction kept 3 bases outside the gene matches. The germline V gene encodes CDR1 DFQATT and CDR2 SNEGSKA (reference sequence). The CDR3 nucleotides read TGCAGTGCTAGAATTAGCGGGGGCGAGACCCAGTACTTC. Translation gives CSARISGGETQYF.

This clonotype is categorized as medium-sized. This sequence joins TRBV11-3 and TRBJ2-3, with D hard to call. Deletions cut 1 base from V and 4 bases from J, with 12 bases between. The CDR3 totals 15 residues. Germline assignment: CDR1 SGHNT and CDR2 YENEEA. The CDR3 DNA is TGTGCCAGCAGCTTAGGGGTGATCGGGTCAGATACGCAGTATTTT. Its translation: CASSLGVIGSDTQYF.